This entry concerns a single T cell receptor beta chain. There is no known antigen for this receptor. Base quality data are lacking; no much larger clone is found one base away. In total, approximately 690 healthy bone marrow donors made up the cohort. At the time of sampling, all cohort members were nominally healthy, though unrecorded immune exposures were likely present. The donor was CMV seropositive and belonged to the group of 250 to 350 seropositive cohort members. A peripheral blood sample was provided by each donor, and peripheral blood mononuclear cells were used for TCR beta sequencing. The Qiagen DNeasy Blood Extraction Kit was used to extract genomic DNA from the blood cell samples. Library creation used the immunoSEQ multiplex PCR assay. For the multiplex PCR, a mixture combining 60 forward primers for TCR Vbeta segments and 13 reverse primers for TCR Jbeta segments was used. The CDR3 region of rearranged TCR beta genes was amplified from genomic DNA by a multiplex PCR assay. On the Illumina HiSeq System, the amplified TCR beta libraries were sequenced as 87-base-pair reads. The original pipeline was this. A later analysis tallied tens of millions of unique TCR beta chains across the 700 or so repertoires, and some 10 million of those chains were shared by two or more donors. To remove PCR and sequencing errors, raw reads were error-corrected and collapsed into unique sequences using a nearest-neighbor algorithm that merged closely related sequences. To assign V, D and J gene segments, CDR3 sequences were aligned to IMGT reference sequences. Each retained sequence needed at least a six-nucleotide match to both a V gene segment and a J gene segment. Rearrangements were classified as productive when the CDR3 lacked stop codons and remained in frame with V and J, and all other rearrangements were classified as non-productive. CDR3 was defined according to IMGT convention as the region running from the second conserved V-encoded cysteine to the conserved J-encoded phenylalanine. In an earlier analysis of some 550 of the donors, sequences lacking an unambiguous match to a single V gene segment were excluded. In an earlier analysis of approximately 550 of the donors, V segments were called functional above 56.7% productive rearrangements and were called segregating when the between-donor standard deviation exceeded 5%. A statistical classification framework was built for diagnosing cytomegalovirus status from the catalog of TCR beta chain sequences. In a later analysis, V and J genes were assigned by comparing TCR nucleotide sequences against IMGT/GENE-DB human TR gene sequences. Using the TCRdist pipeline, a later analysis assigned CDR3 sequences along with most-parsimonious VDJ recombination scenarios. In a later analysis, every TCR beta chain was defined by the combination of its CDR3 amino acid sequence and its V-gene family, and reads without a unique V-gene family were dropped. As a way to deal with suspected cross-contamination and a sequencing artifact, a later analysis dropped 592 nucleotide sequences that were highly shared and had low generation probability. For each public chain, a later analysis derived a clonal expansion index from normalized ranks of inferred template counts within each repertoire. A later analysis computed generation probabilities with a VDJ recombination model fitted to out-of-frame rearrangements, and checked the results against IGoR. Hypergeometric tests were used in a later analysis to score TCR-TCR, TCR-HLA and TCR-CMV co-occurrence, with a repertoire-size bias correction applied to the TCR pairs. To estimate false discovery rates, a later analysis permuted the HLA or CMV assignments 20 times. In a later analysis, co-occurring TCRs were grouped using DBSCAN, and TCRdist sequence similarity was added for clustering within HLA-allele-positive subsets. For co-occurrence clustering, repertoires with fewer than 30,000 or more than 120,000 public chains were excluded, along with 5 or 6 repertoires with anomalous nucleotide sharing. The immuneACCESS repertoire file appears here via TCRdb, limited to in-frame rearrangements. These files lack a portion of the clones; in checked studies, under half of the deficit traces to unresolved V genes, and the cause of the others is not known. Clone size and V and J calls were adopted from that table, with D and trimming inferred from the DNA. In this sample the table shows 150,000 to 200,000 clones, roughly four fifths of which occur a single time. Around 2.1% of the sample is held by the ten biggest clonotypes.

The germline V gene specifies LGHNA as CDR1 and YSLEER as CDR2. Including cysteine and phenylalanine, the CDR3 has 14 amino acids. Only the CDR3 region is kept as DNA, spanning 42 bases read in frame from base 1. Relative to germline, V is missing 4 bases and J is missing 5 bases, with 7 bases of the junction outside any gene match. This record belongs to a study of cytomegalovirus exposure and HLA in healthy donors (dated by TCRdb to about 2017). Notes on the research overall: In an earlier analysis of approximately 640 of the donors, about 260 Gb of sequence data and roughly 100 million unique TCR beta sequences from approximately 180 million T cells were reported. All discovery cohort repertoires had been generated using a single sequencing platform. In a later analysis, previously published TCR beta repertoires from hundreds of donors were re-analyzed and high-resolution HLA genotyping was added so that TCR occurrence patterns could be studied. The number of donors typed differed by locus, with roughly 620-640 for A, B, C, DRB1 and DQB1, more than 500 for DQA1, approximately 570 for DPA1, and around 460 for DPB1. The study was designed to test whether signatures of past pathogen exposure could be identified by cataloging public T cell receptors. HLA typing covered class I and class II loci at four-digit resolution. Because of strong linkage in the cohort, 4 to 6 DR-DQ haplotypes were treated as single units for association and clustering. In addition to the first cohort of around 670 subjects, a separate validation cohort of over 90 different subjects was used. Donor age, sex, ethnicity and CMV serostatus were collected together with the repertoire data. In a later genetic analysis, genome-wide SNP genotypes for about 65% of the 666 donors were used, and that subset was treated as a discovery cohort. The study combined high-throughput TCR immunosequencing, statistical association of individual TCRs with disease status, and machine learning to predict cytomegalovirus infection status. The study profiled the T cell repertoires of under 850 subjects by immunosequencing and related them to cytomegalovirus serostatus. The genetic ancestry cluster associated with self-reported Caucasian donors included approximately 85% of the roughly 400 genotyped donors. The later analysis used no new phenotypic data to find candidate immune exposures, relying instead on TCR beta sequences and their occurrence across donors. Among some 400 genotyped donors of the cohort, an average of approximately 240,000 unique TCR beta nucleotide sequences was sequenced per donor, of which 15% to 20% were non-productive. An earlier analysis of around 580 of the donors used high-throughput TCR beta sequencing to judge whether each TCR beta V gene segment behaved as functional or pseudogenic. An early release covering 500 to 750 HLA-typed donors comprised around 300 gigabases of sequencing data and 65 million to 100 million unique TCR sequences.

Beyond this particular receptor, the publication reports: At a false discovery rate of 0.05, a later analysis linked roughly 17,000 TCR beta sequences to specific HLA alleles. Roughly uniform sequencing depth across donors was assumed in presence/absence analyses, although this assumption may not hold. The classifier was reported to diagnose cytomegalovirus status with high specificity and sensitivity in both the original and validation cohorts. Broadly in line with IMGT annotations, most TCR beta V segments showed up in productive rearrangements about 87% or about 30% of the time in an earlier analysis of 587 of the donors. Because some donors lacked HLA typing at each locus, the association tests relied only on the typed subset. According to a later analysis, TCR association rates differed among HLA loci, with DRB1 alleles showing the most associated TCRs and HLA-C alleles showing the fewest. Over 15 rarely observed V segments, including chromosome 9 orphons, were excluded from the earlier analysis of just under 600 of the donors because counts were too low. In a later analysis, several top co-occurrence clusters were reported to appear linked to parvovirus B19, influenza, CMV and Epstein-Barr virus. A few of the identified cytomegalovirus-associated TCR beta chains were confirmed in vitro to be specific for cytomegalovirus antigens. The cohort was sequenced for TCR beta chains only, and without alpha or paired-chain data the features that could be detected were limited. V-gene and J-gene trimming of TCR beta chains was associated with a missense DCLRE1C variant in a later genetic analysis, and the association was replicated in an independent cohort. Most CMV-associated TCR beta chains appeared to be HLA-restricted in a later analysis, and the HLA associations seemed to be driven largely by CMV exposure. The authors suggested that the approach could potentially be extended to other disease states and immunological phenotypes. Assigning TCR associations to individual alleles was difficult when HLA alleles, especially DR and DQ, strongly co-occurred. Linkage disequilibrium might explain the correlated functional status among segregating V segments, but an unknown experimental factor could not be ruled out. Compared with the roughly 670-donor mean, donors in an Asian-associated ancestry cluster had fewer N-insertions in productive TCRs, according to a later genetic analysis. Because the 87-base-pair reads could not distinguish some IMGT-functional V segments, including TRBV6-2 and TRBV6-3, those segments were excluded. A further reported finding was that TCR beta sequences accurately predicted the HLA-A and HLA-B alleles for most subjects in the first cohort. Most TCR sequences were seen in very few donors, while some public TCRs were found in many individuals. Compared with equally common non-associated chains, HLA-associated TCR beta chains in a later analysis were more clonally expanded and had lower generation probabilities. A group of highly shared sequence variants was considered likely to be a technical artifact of the sequencing pipeline. The study gave a list of roughly 150 TCR beta chains associated with cytomegalovirus. For the cohort, immune exposure information was limited to CMV serostatus.

Sequenced input: PBMCs. This clonotype was obtained from a young woman in good health and CMV-seropositive. The chain employs TRBV4-3 and TRBJ2-5; 7 middle bases align to TRBD1. The encoded CDR3 is CASSRQGNRETQYF. The nucleotide sequence is given as TGCGCCAGCAGCCGACAGGGAAACAGGGAGACCCAGTACTTC.